These 18 T cell receptor beta chains came from one sample sequenced in a study of blood T cell repertoires in COVID-19. Repertoires were generated with immunoSEQ multiplex PCR, while TCRdb's copy carries only in-frame clones and drops some. Of about 290,000 clones listed, over 80% are singletons. The specimen sequenced was peripheral blood. These receptors all come from a woman in her forties or fifties with active or convalescent COVID-19.

The V call is TRBV19, the J call TRBJ1-2; 7 bases fit TRBD1. Trimming at V came to 5 bases and at J to 0 bases, leaving 9 bases not matched to a gene. The germline gives CDR1 LNHDA, CDR2 SQIVND (reference sequence). The CDR3 has 16 residues. The CDR3 is CASSRDRAGTNYGYTF. The CDR3, as DNA: TGTGCCAGTAGTCGGGACAGAGCAGGAACTAACTATGGCTACACCTTC.

This sequence joins TRBV10-3 and TRBJ1-2; no definite D call. With 0 bases removed from V and 0 bases from J, the gap between germline ends came to 11 bases. CDR1 is ENHRY, CDR2 SYGVKD, per germline. The CDR3 has 16 amino acids. The CDR3 DNA reads as TGTGCCATCAGTGAGTCGAGGCAAGGAGCTAACTATGGCTACACCTTC. Protein: CAISESRQGANYGYTF.

The chain is built from TRBV2 and TRBJ1-1; TRBD1 matches at 12 bases. CDR3 size: 16 residues. Losses at the gene ends were 7 bases for V and 6 bases for J; bases not matched to a gene: 12. The germline V gene encodes CDR1 SNHLY and CDR2 FYNNEI. CDR3 in amino acids: CASNEGTGGLSSEAFF. In DNA, the CDR3 is TGTGCCAGCAACGAGGGGACAGGGGGCCTGTCGTCTGAAGCTTTCTTT.

The CDR3 protein is CSAGLAGLYNEQFF. CDR3 DNA sequence: TGCAGCGCCGGACTAGCGGGGTTGTACAATGAGCAGTTCTTC. The rearrangement links TRBV29-1 to TRBJ2-1, with 12 bases fitting TRBD2. Germline loops: CDR1 SQVTM, CDR2 ANQGSEA. The CDR3 is made up of 14 amino acids. V lost 7 bases and J lost 4; bases outside the gene matches: 5.

Concerning this clone itself: Other DNA sequences in the sample encode the same CDR3. The chain uses TRBV20-1 and TRBJ2-7; D might be TRBD1 (5 bases). Between the trimmed V and J ends, which lost 3 bases and 7 bases, there was a span of 10 bases. The CDR3 has 11 amino acids. CDR1 DFQATT and CDR2 SNEGSKA come from the germline V gene (reference sequence). The CDR3 DNA reads TGCAGTGCTAGGGGGCCCGGGGAGCAGTACTTC. Translated: CSARGPGEQYF.

This chain connects TRBV7-8 to TRBJ2-1, with TRBD2 matching over 7 bases. Germline trimming cut 4 bases from V and 3 bases from J; bases unmatched to any gene: 6. Germline CDR1 SGHVS, CDR2 FQNEAQ. This CDR3 is 15 amino acids long. This CDR3 reads CASSSGLGFYNEQFF. The CDR3 nucleotides read TGTGCCAGCAGCTCCGGACTAGGGTTCTACAATGAGCAGTTCTTC.

The gene calls are TRBV19 and TRBJ2-1; D might be TRBD2 (5 bases). The germline V and J ends were trimmed by 0 bases and 10 bases, with 16 bases remaining between them. CDR1 and CDR2 (germline): LNHDA, SQIVND (reference sequence). The CDR3 length is 15 residues. The CDR3 bases are TGTGCCAGTAGTATAGAATGGCGGGTACCGGGAGAGCAGTTCTTC. Translating gives CASSIEWRVPGEQFF.

The genes are TRBV27 and TRBJ1-4; the D gene is possibly TRBD1 (6 bases). The CDR3 runs 16 residues. Germline CDR1 reads MNHEY; CDR2 reads SMNVEV (reference sequence). Trimming stripped 4 bases from V and 3 bases from J, with 15 bases between. The CDR3 nucleotides are TGTGCCAGCAGTTCCCACGCCAGGGGCCCTAATGAAAAACTGTTTTTT. It specifies CASSSHARGPNEKLFF.

The chain carries TRBV2 and TRBJ1-5, with D tentatively TRBD1 (5 bases). There are 16 residues in the CDR3. Germline loops: CDR1 SNHLY, CDR2 FYNNEI. V was pared by 7 bases and J by 0 bases, with 16 bases between. The CDR3 DNA reads as TGTGCCAGCAATCAGGGTATACCTATTAGCAATCAGCCCCAGCATTTT. Amino acids: CASNQGIPISNQPQHF. Based on the CDR3 plus reference TRBV2 and TRBJ1-5, the full variable domain is EPEVTQTPSHQVTQMGQEVILRCVPISNHLYFYWYRQILGQKVEFLVSFYNNEISEKSEIFDDQFSVERPDGSNFTLKIRSTKLEDSAMYFCASNQGIPISNQPQHFGDGTRLSIL.

The chain has TRBV5-1 and TRBJ2-2; 7 bases match TRBD2. The CDR3 contains 15 residues. V was pared by 1 base and J by 5 bases, with 5 bases of the junction left unmatched. The germline gives CDR1 SGHRS, CDR2 YFSETQ. This chain's CDR3 is CASSLRGGGTGELFF. The CDR3 bases are TGCGCCAGCAGCTTGCGCGGGGGAGGGACCGGGGAGCTGTTTTTT.

The J gene is TRBJ2-7, the V gene TRBV6-5, with 9 bases lining up with TRBD1. CDR3 length: 15 residues. The V and J ends lost 7 bases and 3 bases, in that order; junction bases with no gene match: 10. Germline lookup yields CDR1 MNHEY and CDR2 SVGAGI. The DNA for the CDR3 is TGTGCCAGCAAAGACAGGGGGTCACTAAGCTACGAGCAGTACTTC. Protein sequence: CASKDRGSLSYEQYF.

The gene calls are TRBV10-1 and TRBJ2-7; D is perhaps TRBD2 (6 bases). V was shortened by 6 bases and J by 0 bases, with 15 bases between the two germline ends. Germline V gives CDR1 WNHNN, CDR2 SYGVQD (reference sequence). The CDR3 runs to 15 residues. The CDR3, as DNA: TGCGCCAGCAGAAGCATAAGCGGGTTCTCCTACGAGCAGTACTTC. This sequence encodes CASRSISGFSYEQYF.

This chain joins TRBV4-2 and TRBJ1-5; TRBD1 aligns across 9 bases. This CDR3 comprises 16 residues. Looked up from germline, CDR1 is LGHNA and CDR2 is YNFKEQ. The ends lost 1 base at V and 4 bases at J; junction bases unmatched: 5. This CDR3 is CASSQAPGQGNQPQHF. The CDR3 nucleotides read TGTGCCAGCAGCCAAGCCCCGGGACAGGGAAATCAGCCCCAGCATTTT.

This rearrangement joins TRBV9 to TRBJ2-1, with D possibly being TRBD2 (6 bases). CDR1 is SGDLS, CDR2 YYNGEE, per germline. The V and J ends lost 4 bases and 4 bases respectively, with 6 bases between them. The CDR3 loop spans 12 amino acids. In DNA form, the CDR3 reads TGTGCCAGCAGCCGGGAGTACAATGAGCAGTTCTTC. Translation gives CASSREYNEQFF.

This sequence joins TRBV7-9 and TRBJ2-1; 7 bases map to TRBD1. V was clipped by 4 bases and J by 4 bases; unmatched bases: 10. Per germline, CDR1 SEHNR and CDR2 FQNEAQ (reference sequence). CDR3 length equals 16 residues. The CDR3 spells CASSSVGGGVYNEQFF. CDR3 DNA sequence: TGTGCCAGCAGCTCCGTAGGGGGCGGTGTTTACAATGAGCAGTTCTTC.

The rearrangement uses TRBV19 and TRBJ1-5; TRBD1 might be the D (6 bases). The CDR3 is 14 residues long. V was cut by 6 bases and J by 5 bases, with 14 bases left in between. Germline V gives CDR1 LNHDA, CDR2 SQIVND (reference sequence). The CDR3 coding sequence is TGTGCCAGTAGCCCACAGGGCCGGGATCAGCCCCAGCATTTT. Translation: CASSPQGRDQPQHF.

The chain's CDR3 is CASSLGVKMNTEAFF. In nucleotides, the CDR3 is TGTGCCAGCAGCTTAGGAGTCAAAATGAACACTGAAGCTTTCTTT. The rearrangement joins TRBV7-9 to TRBJ1-1; no clear D. The V end was cut by 1 base, the J end by 0 bases, with 9 bases between. The CDR3 sequence is 15 residues long. CDR1 is SEHNR, CDR2 FQNEAQ, per germline (reference sequence). Looking up the rest from reference TRBV7-9 and TRBJ1-1 gives the full variable domain: DTGVSQNPRHKITKRGQNVTFRCDPISEHNRLYWYRQTLGQGPEFLTYFQNEAQLEKSRLLSDRFSAERPKGSFSTLEIQRTEQGDSAMYLCASSLGVKMNTEAFFGQGTRLTVV.

The count of this clone is one. The rearrangement joins TRBV28 to TRBJ1-2; TRBD1 is a possible D gene (5 bases). V was pared by 6 bases and J by 7 bases, with 18 bases between. Germline V lookup: CDR1 MDHEN, CDR2 SYDVKM. This CDR3 is built from 14 residues. CDR3 bases: TGTGCCAGCAGCAACCTCGGGGGGTTAGGTGGCTACACCTTC. Residues: CASSNLGGLGGYTF.